The source of this T cell receptor beta chain is a study of T-cell memory formation after mild COVID-19 (dated by TCRdb to the early 2020s). For the wider study: TCR sequence clusters from the two donors were found to be largely donor specific. Longitudinal TCRalpha and TCRbeta repertoire sequencing tracked T-cell clones expanding and contracting after mild COVID-19 in a couple of donors. The cohort comprised two young, previously healthy adult volunteers, one female and one male.

This clonotype was seen a few times. The antigen it recognizes is unknown. The input lacks base qualities; no much larger clone sits a single base away. Sequencing used an Illumina NovaSeq 6000. TCRalpha and TCRbeta cDNA libraries were constructed by 5'RACE with constant-segment primers, with sample barcodes and unique molecular identifiers being introduced. RNA was extracted from every sample with Trizol reagent. The libraries were amplified in two PCR steps, and the second step added a second sample barcode and Illumina TruSeq adapters. Libraries were sequenced on an Illumina NovaSeq with 2 x 150 bp paired-end reads. Processing in the source paper ran as follows. Demultiplexing of reads and collapsing into UMI-guided consensus sequences were performed with migec v1.2.7. Using mixcr v2.1.11, UMI consensuses were aligned to TRA and TRB V and J templates and then assembled into clonotypes. A clonotype was counted as expanded or contracted only if both edgeR and NoisET called the change significant, with noise models trained on biological replicates. For edgeR calls, the cutoffs were a false discovery rate-adjusted p below 0.01 and a log2 fold-change threshold of 1. As an exploratory analysis of dynamics, max-normalized trajectories of the 1000 most abundant clonotypes were examined with PCA combined with hierarchical clustering. The CD4 or CD8 phenotype of responding clones was assigned using the separately sequenced CD4+ and CD8+ repertoires. In TCRdb, the public reads were trimmed at Q25 with fastp and aligned with MiXCR, with productive beta chains retained. Rows are unified per CDR3 protein, each entry keeping the most common DNA and genes. TCRdb's processing, not the authors', yielded these V and J calls. This sample is represented by around 430,000 distinct CDR3 sequences; about 15% of them were singletons. Of the sample, about 22% is held by the ten largest clones.

General findings and caveats noted by the study authors: Clones that contracted from day 15 to 85 showed balanced CD4/CD8 phenotypes, whereas a second wave of clones that expanded from day 15 to 37 leaned towards CD4+. Some responding clones were detected in pre-infection memory, which suggested that pre-existing cross-reactive memory T cells had joined the SARS-CoV-2 response. Contracting CD4+ clones turned up mainly in the CM and EM memory subsets, whereas EMRA was where CD8+ clones were enriched. The study covered only a couple of mild cases, and larger cohorts including severe cases with pre-infection samples were considered necessary. SARS-CoV-2 specificity was not confirmed for the second-wave clones peaking on day 37.

Ficoll-Paque density gradient centrifugation was the method used to isolate PBMCs. The CDR3 contains 15 residues, cysteine and phenylalanine counted. The retained sequence is limited to the CDR3, 45 bases, with the frame set at the first base. Relative to germline, V is missing 0 bases and J is missing 4 bases, with 5 bases of the junction outside any gene match. The germline V gene yields LGHNA for CDR1 and YSLEER for CDR2. The rearrangement joined TRBV4-3 to TRBJ1-1; TRBD1 fits 7 bases in the junction. The receptor comes from a young man who had mild COVID-19 (a few samples of this study predate the infection). The sample titles of this study are shuffled in the database, so cell type and time point are left out; the donor was told from shared clones. What was sequenced was PBMCs or a T cell subset sorted from them (not recorded which). CDR3 loop: CASSQDVTGATEAFF. The sequence in DNA is TGCGCCAGCAGCCAAGATGTCACAGGGGCCACTGAAGCTTTCTTT.